One sample yielded the 27 T cell receptor beta chains listed below, sequenced in a study of cytomegalovirus exposure and HLA in healthy donors. 13 Jbeta primers and 60 Vbeta primers were used for the PCR. Sequencing used immunoSEQ multiplex PCR; TCRdb keeps in-frame clones, though not all of them. The data hold roughly 170,000 clones, with less than 85% observed a single time. The specimen was PBMCs. These receptors came from a man between 18 and 35 years old in good health and CMV-seronegative.

This sequence joins TRBV7-9 and TRBJ2-5, with 7 bases identical to TRBD1. CDR1 SEHNR and CDR2 FQNEAQ come from the germline V gene (reference sequence). J gave up 4 bases and V 5 bases, and 13 bases lay outside the gene matches. The CDR3 length is 16 residues. CDR3 residues: CASSPRDSYSPETQYF. CDR3 DNA sequence: TGTGCCAGCAGCCCACGGGACAGCTACTCCCCAGAGACCCAGTACTTC.

The chain recombines TRBV7-9 with TRBJ2-7; 7 bases fit TRBD1. Germline trimming cut 3 bases from V and 4 bases from J; bases unmatched to any gene: 6. The CDR3 runs 14 residues. CDR1 and CDR2 (germline): SEHNR, FQNEAQ (reference sequence). CDR3 region: CASSFGTEIYEQYF. CDR3 in DNA: TGTGCCAGCAGCTTTGGGACAGAAATTTACGAGCAGTACTTC.

The chain has TRBV2 and TRBJ2-3; TRBD1 might be the D (5 bases). The CDR3 has 13 amino acids. V was pared by 7 bases and J by 4 bases, with 12 bases between. Per the germline V gene, CDR1 is SNHLY and CDR2 is FYNNEI. The CDR3 DNA reads TGTGCCAGCATCCAGGGTAGATCAGATACGCAGTATTTT. Its protein product is CASIQGRSDTQYF.

J is TRBJ1-2 and V is TRBV5-4; a possible D gene is TRBD1 (6 bases). This CDR3 comprises 14 residues. With 1 base removed from V and 11 bases from J, the gap between germline ends came to 18 bases. Germline-derived CDR1 and CDR2 are SGHNT and YYREEE (reference sequence). CDR3 loop: CASSLPHFQGLYTF. As DNA, the CDR3 is TGTGCCAGCAGCTTGCCACATTTCCAGGGGTTGTACACCTTC.

The gene calls are TRBV19 and TRBJ2-2; D not certain. This CDR3 has 12 amino acids. Germline V gene data show CDR1 as LNHDA and CDR2 as SQIVND (reference sequence). The V end was cut by 2 bases, the J end by 6 bases, with 4 bases between. The CDR3 loop is CASSITAGELFF. The CDR3 DNA reads TGTGCCAGTAGTATAACTGCCGGGGAGCTGTTTTTT.

The chain couples TRBV27 to TRBJ2-3; D perhaps matches TRBD1 (5 bases). The CDR3 extends over 15 amino acids. Per germline, CDR1 MNHEY and CDR2 SMNVEV (reference sequence). V shed 2 bases and J shed 3 bases, with 12 bases lying between them. CDR3: CASSLRQTETDTQYF. The CDR3 bases are TGTGCCAGCAGTTTACGACAGACGGAGACAGATACGCAGTATTTT.

The genes are TRBV5-1 and TRBJ2-1, with D possibly TRBD1 on 6 matching bases. V lost 4 bases, J lost 7 bases, and 9 bases lay in between. This CDR3 region has 12 residues. Germline V gene lookup returns CDR1 SGHRS and CDR2 YFSETQ. This CDR3 is CASSRGGNEQFF. The CDR3 region has the DNA TGCGCCAGCAGCCGAGGGGGAAATGAGCAGTTCTTC.

There are a few counts of this clone. V and J are TRBV7-2 and TRBJ2-1; D gene uncertain. Germline V gives CDR1 SGHTA, CDR2 FQGNSA. V was clipped by 3 bases and J by 8 bases, with 5 bases between them. The length of the CDR3 is 11 residues. CDR3 DNA: TGTGCCAGCAGCTTTAACTATGAGCAGTTCTTC. Protein sequence: CASSFNYEQFF.

As DNA, the CDR3 is TGCGCCAGCAGTCGGACAGGGAGTAATTCTGGGGCCAACGTCCTGACTTTC. Amino acids: CASSRTGSNSGANVLTF. The J gene is TRBJ2-6, the V gene TRBV5-1, with 8 nucleotides matching TRBD1. The CDR3 runs 17 residues. V dropped 5 bases and J dropped 1; count of bases not matched to a gene: 8. Germline CDR1 SGHRS, CDR2 YFSETQ.

This clone showed up just a few times. CDR3 DNA sequence: TGTGCCAGCAGGCGGGAACCTGGGGCCAACGTCCTGACTTTC. Amino acids: CASRREPGANVLTF. The chain recombines TRBV28 with TRBJ2-6; D may be TRBD2 (6 bases). The germline V gene has CDR1 MDHEN and CDR2 SYDVKM. V lost 6 bases and J 2 bases, leaving 8 bases between the germline ends. The CDR3 is 14 amino acids.

The CDR3 loop reads CASSHGTSGVQFF. CDR3 in DNA: TGTGCCAGCAGTCACGGGACTAGCGGCGTGCAGTTCTTC. This chain links TRBV27 with TRBJ2-1, with 11 nucleotides matching TRBD2. The V gene's germline CDR1 is MNHEY and CDR2 SMNVEV (reference sequence). Trimming cost V 5 bases and J 12 bases; bases outside gene matches: 6. The length of the CDR3 is 13 residues.

The chain is built from TRBV11-3 and TRBJ2-3; D unresolved. The CDR3 length is 14 residues. The germline V gene encodes CDR1 SGHNT and CDR2 YENEEA. V was cut by 3 bases and J by 0 bases, with 7 bases left in between. The CDR3 sequence is CASSFRRSTDTQYF. The CDR3 nucleotides read TGTGCCAGCAGCTTCAGAAGAAGCACAGATACGCAGTATTTT.

The rearrangement joins TRBV27 to TRBJ2-5, with D possibly matching TRBD2 (6 bases). V was trimmed by 6 bases and J by 2 bases, leaving 19 bases between them. The germline V gene encodes CDR1 MNHEY and CDR2 SMNVEV (reference sequence). The CDR3 runs to 16 residues. The CDR3 protein is CASSSQQPREQETQYF. As DNA, the CDR3 is TGTGCCAGCAGCTCACAGCAACCGCGGGAACAAGAGACCCAGTACTTC.

The chain has TRBV27 and TRBJ1-5; possibly TRBD1 for D (5 bases). From germline, CDR1 is MNHEY and CDR2 SMNVEV (reference sequence). Trimming shortened V by 2 bases and J by 4 bases, and 12 bases separated the two germline ends. This CDR3 has 15 residues. The CDR3 spells CASSLGQGGNQPQHF. In DNA, the CDR3 is TGTGCCAGCAGTTTAGGGCAGGGTGGGAATCAGCCCCAGCATTTT.

The J gene is TRBJ2-2, the V gene TRBV5-4; a possible D gene is TRBD2 (5 bases). Germline CDR1 reads SGHNT; CDR2 reads YYREEE (reference sequence). The V gene lost 3 bases and the J gene lost 4 bases, with 13 bases spanning the gap. The CDR3 sequence is 15 residues long. This chain's CDR3 is CASSSAGSPTGELFF. The CDR3 nucleotides read TGTGCCAGCAGCTCGGCGGGTTCACCCACCGGGGAGCTGTTTTTT.

The rearrangement uses TRBV7-9 and TRBJ1-1; no clear D gene. V gave up 3 bases and J gave up 4 bases, with 9 bases separating them. There are 13 residues in the CDR3. CDR1 is SEHNR, CDR2 FQNEAQ, per germline (reference sequence). In DNA form, the CDR3 reads TGTGCCAGCAGCTTCGGGGTGGGCACTGAAGCTTTCTTT. Its protein is CASSFGVGTEAFF. The full variable domain, rest sourced from reference TRBV7-9 and TRBJ1-1, is DTGVSQNPRHKITKRGQNVTFRCDPISEHNRLYWYRQTLGQGPEFLTYFQNEAQLEKSRLLSDRFSAERPKGSFSTLEIQRTEQGDSAMYLCASSFGVGTEAFFGQGTRLTVV.

This clone occurred once. One end of the junction varies from germline; a read error may be responsible. The chain uses TRBV7-9 and TRBJ1-1; D remains unclear. Germline V lookup: CDR1 SEHNR, CDR2 FQNEAQ (reference sequence). The length of the CDR3 is 11 residues. CDR3 sequence (DNA): TGTTCCAGCAGCGAGGGCACTGAAGCTTTCTTT. This translates into CSSSEGTEAFF.

The rearrangement links TRBV11-1 to TRBJ1-1; no definite D call. Trimming took off 4 bases at V and 5 bases at J, with 8 bases between the two ends. This CDR3 has 12 amino acids. The germline CDR1 and CDR2 sequences are SGHAT and FQDESV (reference sequence). CDR3 region: CASSSSGTEAFF. CDR3 nucleotide sequence: TGTGCCAGCAGCTCCTCGGGGACTGAAGCTTTCTTT.

The chain couples TRBV27 to TRBJ2-5, with D tentatively TRBD2 (5 bases). The end of the DNA aligns better with TRBJ2-7, so the J call may be wrong. Germline loops: CDR1 MNHEY, CDR2 SMNVEV (reference sequence). The CDR3 is made up of 14 amino acids. CDR3 sequence reads: CASSSTADLYEQYF. The CDR3 DNA reads TGTGCCAGCAGTTCCACAGCGGATCTCTACGAGCAGTACTTC.

This clone was picked up one time. The gene calls are TRBV28 and TRBJ2-2; TRBD1 agrees at 9 bases. Trimming cost V 2 bases and J 4 bases; bases outside gene matches: 11. The CDR3 spans 18 residues. Germline loops: CDR1 MDHEN, CDR2 SYDVKM. The CDR3 protein is CASSLTFGGQGVTGELFF. The CDR3 nucleotides are TGTGCCAGCAGTTTAACTTTTGGGGGACAGGGTGTCACCGGGGAGCTGTTTTTT.

The chain employs TRBV7-3 and TRBJ2-3; the D is unclear. Germline lookup yields CDR1 SGHTA and CDR2 FQGTGA. Trimming cost V 4 bases and J 4 bases, with 9 bases left between them. The CDR3 length is 13 residues. The CDR3 nucleotides are TGTGCCAGCAGCTCTCAGTTCCCAGATACGCAGTATTTT. Its translation: CASSSQFPDTQYF. Filled out from reference TRBV7-3 and TRBJ2-3, the complete variable domain reads GAGVSQTPSNKVTEKGKYVELRCDPISGHTALYWYRQSLGQGPEFLIYFQGTGAADDSGLPNDRFFAVRPEGSVSTLKIQRTERGDSAVYLCASSSQFPDTQYFGPGTRLTVL.

V usage is TRBV27 and J usage is TRBJ2-1; TRBD2 matches at 7 bases. The CDR3 has 14 residues. V was clipped by 5 bases and J by 8 bases; unmatched bases: 9. CDR1 and CDR2 (germline): MNHEY, SMNVEV (reference sequence). The CDR3 region is CASSIARTSDEQFF. The CDR3 DNA follows: TGTGCCAGCAGTATTGCTCGGACTAGTGATGAGCAGTTCTTC.

The chain joins TRBV5-1 to TRBJ1-2, with 8 positions matching TRBD1. The CDR3 has 15 amino acids. From germline, CDR1 is SGHRS and CDR2 YFSETQ. The ends lost 1 base at V and 2 bases at J; junction bases unmatched: 4. The CDR3 bases are TGCGCCAGCAGCTTGTTAGGGACAGGCAACTATGGCTACACCTTC. Translating gives CASSLLGTGNYGYTF. Combining the CDR3 with reference TRBV5-1 and TRBJ1-2 gives the whole variable domain KAGVTQTPRYLIKTRGQQVTLSCSPISGHRSVSWYQQTPGQGLQFLFEYFSETQRNKGNFPGRFSGRQFSNSRSEMNVSTLELGDSALYLCASSLLGTGNYGYTFGSGTRLTVV.

The rearrangement joins TRBV27 to TRBJ2-2, with 8 bases matching TRBD1. V shed 4 bases and J 5 bases; nucleotides not matched to a gene: 3. CDR1 is MNHEY and CDR2 is SMNVEV in the germline V gene (reference sequence). The CDR3 covers 14 residues. The CDR3 region has the DNA TGTGCCAGCAGTTCAGGGGGCGGAACCGGGGAGCTGTTTTTT. Translating gives CASSSGGGTGELFF.

This clone appeared once. The CDR3 loop reads CASSLAAGGSTDTQYF. The CDR3, as DNA: TGTGCCAGCAGCTTAGCTGCGGGGGGGAGCACAGATACGCAGTATTTT. This sequence joins TRBV7-6 and TRBJ2-3; TRBD2 matches at 9 bases. CDR1 is SGHVS and CDR2 is FNYEAQ in the germline V gene. The length of the CDR3 is 16 residues. With V trimmed by 0 bases and J by 0 bases, 1 base remained unmatched.

V gene TRBV28 combines with J gene TRBJ1-3; D ambiguous. V lost 1 base and J lost 0, with 7 bases in between. This CDR3 comprises 15 residues. The germline V gene encodes CDR1 MDHEN and CDR2 SYDVKM. The CDR3 DNA follows: TGTGCCAGCAGTTTATACGCGGGCTCTGGAAACACCATATATTTT. Amino acid sequence: CASSLYAGSGNTIYF.

V and J are TRBV19 and TRBJ2-5; no definite D call. V lost 1 base, J lost 3 bases, and 6 bases lay in between. There are 13 residues in the CDR3. The germline CDR1 and CDR2 sequences are LNHDA and SQIVND (reference sequence). The CDR3 loop reads CASSIGRKETQYF. Here the CDR3 DNA reads TGTGCCAGTAGTATAGGCAGAAAAGAGACCCAGTACTTC.